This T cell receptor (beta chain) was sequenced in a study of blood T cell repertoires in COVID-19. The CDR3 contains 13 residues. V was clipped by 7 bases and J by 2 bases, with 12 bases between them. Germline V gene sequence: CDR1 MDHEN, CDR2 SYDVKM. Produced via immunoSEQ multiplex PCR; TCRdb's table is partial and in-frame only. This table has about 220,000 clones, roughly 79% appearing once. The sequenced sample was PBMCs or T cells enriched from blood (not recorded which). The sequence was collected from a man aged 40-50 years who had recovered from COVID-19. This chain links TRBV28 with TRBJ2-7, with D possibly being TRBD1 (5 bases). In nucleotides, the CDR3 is TGTGCCAGCATTGCCAGGGCTCCCTACGAGCAGTACTTC. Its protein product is CASIARAPYEQYF.